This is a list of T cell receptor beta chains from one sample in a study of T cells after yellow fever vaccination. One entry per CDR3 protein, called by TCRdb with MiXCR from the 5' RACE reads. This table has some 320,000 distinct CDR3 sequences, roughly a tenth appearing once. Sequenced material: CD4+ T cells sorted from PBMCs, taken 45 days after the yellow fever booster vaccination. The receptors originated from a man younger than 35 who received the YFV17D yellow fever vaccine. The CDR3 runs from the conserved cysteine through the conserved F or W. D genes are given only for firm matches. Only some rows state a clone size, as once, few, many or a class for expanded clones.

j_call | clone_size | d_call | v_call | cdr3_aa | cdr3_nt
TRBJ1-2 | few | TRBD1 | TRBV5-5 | CASSSPGQGALNYGYTF | TGTGCCAGCAGCTCACCGGGACAGGGGGCCCTAAACTATGGCTACACCTTC
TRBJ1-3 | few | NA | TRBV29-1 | CSVATGGPSSGNTIYF | TGCAGCGTTGCCACGGGGGGGCCTAGCTCTGGAAACACCATATATTTT
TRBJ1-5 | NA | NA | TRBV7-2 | CASSSGPRQPQHF | TGTGCCAGCAGCTCGGGACCACGTCAGCCCCAGCATTTT
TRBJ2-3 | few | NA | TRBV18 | CASSQRDGTDTQYF | TGTGCCAGCTCACAAAGGGACGGCACAGATACGCAGTATTTT
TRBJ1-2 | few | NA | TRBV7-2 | CASSLVRGAGYTF | TGTGCCAGCAGTCTAGTCCGGGGCGCTGGCTACACCTTC
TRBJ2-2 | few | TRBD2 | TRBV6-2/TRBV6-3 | CAIGGGAPNTGELFF | TGTGCCATCGGGGGGGGGGCCCCGAACACCGGGGAGCTGTTTTTT
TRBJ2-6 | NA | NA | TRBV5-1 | CASSREGANVLTF | TGCGCCAGCAGCAGGGAGGGGGCCAACGTCCTGACTTTC
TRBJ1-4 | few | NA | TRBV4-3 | CASSQQRGHDEKLFF | TGCGCCAGCAGCCAACAGAGGGGACATGATGAAAAACTGTTTTTT
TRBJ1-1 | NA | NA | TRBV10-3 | CAISLRDRAIEAFF | TGTGCCATCAGTCTCCGGGACCGTGCCATCGAAGCTTTCTTT
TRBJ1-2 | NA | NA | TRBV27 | CASRTTFTGGYTF | TGTGCCAGCAGGACAACATTCACGGGGGGCTACACCTTC
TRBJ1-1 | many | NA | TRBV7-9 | CASSWGMNTEAFF | TGTGCCAGCAGCTGGGGAATGAACACTGAAGCTTTCTTT
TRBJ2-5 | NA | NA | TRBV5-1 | CASSLLPSQETQYF | TGCGCCAGCAGCCTACTCCCCAGCCAAGAGACCCAGTACTTC
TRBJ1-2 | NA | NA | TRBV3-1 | CASSHQTPMRGYTF | TGTGCCAGCAGCCATCAGACCCCGATGCGCGGCTACACCTTC
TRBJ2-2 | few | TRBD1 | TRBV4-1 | CASSQPYRDRGAGELFF | TGCGCCAGCAGCCAACCATACCGGGACAGGGGAGCCGGGGAGCTGTTTTTT
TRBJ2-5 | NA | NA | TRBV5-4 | CASSLSAKETQYF | TGTGCCAGCAGCTTAAGTGCTAAAGAGACCCAGTACTTC
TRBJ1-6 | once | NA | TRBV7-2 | CASRRPQGNSPLHF | TGTGCCAGCAGACGTCCGCAGGGTAATTCACCCCTCCACTTT
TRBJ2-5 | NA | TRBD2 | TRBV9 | CASSVGGGRETQYF | TGTGCCAGCAGCGTTGGCGGGGGGAGGGAGACCCAGTACTTC
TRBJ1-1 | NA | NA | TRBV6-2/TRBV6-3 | CASREPGTWTEAFF | TGTGCCAGCAGGGAACCAGGGACGTGGACTGAAGCTTTCTTT
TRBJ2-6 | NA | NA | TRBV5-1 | CASSPAGFSGANVLTF | TGCGCCAGCAGCCCAGCAGGGTTTTCAGGGGCCAACGTCCTGACTTTC
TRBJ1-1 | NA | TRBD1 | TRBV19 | CASSIKGAQTEAFF | TGTGCCAGTAGTATAAAGGGGGCTCAGACTGAAGCTTTCTTT
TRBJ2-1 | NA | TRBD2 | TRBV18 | CASSPRLAGYSYNEQFF | TGTGCCAGCTCCCCTCGACTAGCGGGGTACTCCTACAATGAGCAGTTCTTC
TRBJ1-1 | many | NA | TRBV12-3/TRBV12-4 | CASSFRAADTEAFF | TGTGCCAGCAGTTTTAGGGCAGCAGACACTGAAGCTTTCTTT
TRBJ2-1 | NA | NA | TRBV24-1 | CATSDLGPGSYNEQFF | TGTGCCACCAGTGATTTAGGGCCCGGCTCCTACAATGAGCAGTTCTTC
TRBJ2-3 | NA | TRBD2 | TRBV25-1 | CASSETSGADTQYF | TGTGCCAGCAGTGAGACTAGCGGGGCAGATACGCAGTATTTT
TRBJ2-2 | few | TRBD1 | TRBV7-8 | CASSRTGGQLTDTGELFF | TGTGCCAGCAGCAGGACAGGGGGCCAGTTGACTGACACCGGGGAGCTGTTTTTT
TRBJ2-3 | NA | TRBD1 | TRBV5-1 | CASCWDRLSDTQYF | TGCGCCAGCTGCTGGGACAGGCTCTCAGATACGCAGTATTTT
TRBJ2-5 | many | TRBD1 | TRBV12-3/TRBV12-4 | CASSWTGQETQYF | TGTGCCAGCAGTTGGACAGGACAAGAGACCCAGTACTTC
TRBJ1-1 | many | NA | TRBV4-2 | CASSQGPGPGTEAFF | TGTGCCAGCAGCCAAGGCCCAGGTCCGGGGACTGAAGCTTTCTTT
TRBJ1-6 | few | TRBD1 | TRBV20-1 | CSARGQGNSPLHF | TGCAGTGCCAGGGGACAGGGAAATTCACCCCTCCACTTT
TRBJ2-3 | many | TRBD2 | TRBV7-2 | CASSLTGGTTDTQYF | TGTGCCAGCAGCTTAACCGGGGGGACCACAGATACGCAGTATTTT
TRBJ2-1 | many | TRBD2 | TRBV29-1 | CSVELPRGGQDEQFF | TGCAGCGTTGAACTGCCCCGGGGGGGCCAGGATGAGCAGTTCTTC
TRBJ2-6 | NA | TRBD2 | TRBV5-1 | CASSREGAGANVLTF | TGCGCCAGCAGCCGGGAGGGGGCTGGGGCCAACGTCCTGACTTTC
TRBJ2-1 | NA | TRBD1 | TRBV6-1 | CASSPGTGDEQFF | TGTGCCAGCAGTCCCGGGACAGGGGATGAGCAGTTCTTC
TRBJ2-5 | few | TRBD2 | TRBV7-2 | CASRPGGRGETQYF | TGTGCCAGCAGGCCGGGGGGGCGGGGAGAGACCCAGTACTTC
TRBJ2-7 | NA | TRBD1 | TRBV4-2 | CASSQDPADRGDEQYF | TGTGCCAGCAGCCAAGATCCTGCCGACAGGGGGGACGAGCAGTACTTC
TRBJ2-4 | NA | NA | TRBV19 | CASSRGPYIQYF | TGTGCCAGTAGTCGTGGGCCGTACATTCAGTACTTC
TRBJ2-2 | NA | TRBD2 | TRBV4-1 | CASSLLLLGKGGRQIGELFF | TGCGCCAGCAGCCTATTACTTTTGGGGAAGGGCGGGAGGCAAATCGGGGAGCTGTTTTTT
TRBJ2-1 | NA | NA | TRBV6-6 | CACGNEQFF | TGTGCCTGCGGCAATGAGCAGTTCTTC
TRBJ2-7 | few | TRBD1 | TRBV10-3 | CAIAPETGVYEQYF | TGTGCCATCGCCCCGGAGACAGGGGTGTACGAGCAGTACTTC
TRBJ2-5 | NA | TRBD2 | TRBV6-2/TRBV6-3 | CASSTGTSRGETQYF | TGTGCCAGCAGCACCGGGACTAGCCGAGGGGAGACCCAGTACTTC
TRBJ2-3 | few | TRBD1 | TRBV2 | CASSPNRGQGDTQYF | TGTGCCAGCAGTCCTAACAGGGGGCAGGGAGATACGCAGTATTTT
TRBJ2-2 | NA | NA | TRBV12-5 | CASGFVTRGVAGPNTGELFF | TGTGCTAGTGGTTTCGTAACGCGGGGCGTCGCCGGACCGAACACCGGGGAGCTGTTTTTT
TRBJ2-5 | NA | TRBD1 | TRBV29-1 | CSVAGTVLLETQYF | TGCAGCGTGGCCGGGACAGTGCTTTTAGAGACCCAGTACTTC
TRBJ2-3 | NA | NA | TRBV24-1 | CATSAVAADTQYF | TGTGCCACCAGTGCCGTGGCGGCAGATACGCAGTATTTT
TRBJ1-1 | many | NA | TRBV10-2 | CASSSTTQNTEAFF | TGCGCCAGCAGTTCCACGACCCAGAACACTGAAGCTTTCTTT
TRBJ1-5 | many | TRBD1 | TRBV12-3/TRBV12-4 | CASGQGPNQPQHF | TGTGCCAGCGGACAGGGGCCGAATCAGCCCCAGCATTTT
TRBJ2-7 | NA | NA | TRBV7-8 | CASSLAPAGDGSYEQYF | TGTGCCAGCAGCTTAGCGCCGGCAGGGGATGGTTCCTACGAGCAGTACTTC
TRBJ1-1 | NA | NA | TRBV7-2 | CASSPSLDMNTEAFF | TGTGCCAGCAGCCCGTCACTGGATATGAACACTGAAGCTTTCTTT
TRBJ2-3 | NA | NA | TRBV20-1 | CSARKDTLTFLDTQYF | TGCAGTGCTAGAAAAGATACTCTAACATTCTTAGATACGCAGTATTTT
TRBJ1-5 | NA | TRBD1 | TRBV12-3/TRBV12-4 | CASSSRPGQTNQPQHF | TGTGCCAGCAGTTCACGTCCGGGACAGACTAATCAGCCCCAGCATTTT
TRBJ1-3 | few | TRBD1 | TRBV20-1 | CSAARDRGWRSSGNTIYF | TGCAGTGCTGCTAGGGACAGGGGTTGGCGAAGCTCTGGAAACACCATATATTTT
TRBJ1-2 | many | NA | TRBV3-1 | CASSYTAFEGYTF | TGTGCCAGCAGCTACACGGCGTTTGAGGGCTACACCTTC
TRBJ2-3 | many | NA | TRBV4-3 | CASSRDSLSADTQYF | TGCGCCAGCAGCAGAGACAGCTTATCCGCAGATACGCAGTATTTT